The entry that follows covers one T cell receptor (beta chain) sequence. The target of this receptor is not known. No clone much larger than this one lies a single base away; base qualities are absent. The entire amount of isolated RNA was reverse transcribed using the High Capacity cDNA Reverse Transcription Kit, so the sequenced TCRB transcripts were expressed ones. For stem cell-like memory T cell samples, survey-depth immunoSEQ sequencing was used, averaging approximately 910,000 total reads per sample. After sorted cells were lysed in RLT buffer, RNA was extracted with DNase-treated RNeasy Micro or Mini kits, with the choice depending on cell number. Each cell subset was processed separately to prevent cross-contamination, with patient and healthy donor samples processed together. The immunoSEQ multiplex PCR was used to amplify TCRB sequences from cDNA, yielding 87-bp fragments that span the CDR3 region. Sequencing of the amplicons was done on the Illumina HiSeq platform. Per the authors' processing: Synthetic template baselines were used to correct PCR bias computationally, reads within Hamming distance 2 were collapsed, and singletons that could not be merged were discarded. Reads were aligned to IMGT to assign V, D and J genes, CDR3 length, and insertions or deletions at six rearrangement sites. Within each subset, clonotype counts were normalized to sorted cell number, after which true diversity and Gini coefficients were computed with the tcR R package. The overlap coefficient, calculated on TCRB nucleotide sequences, was used to measure repertoire sharing. Held by TCRdb, this immuneACCESS table contains in-frame sequences only and omits some clones. Under half of the omission traces to an unresolved V gene where checked; the cause of the rest is unknown. V and J calls and clone size come straight from that table; D and trimming were deduced from the DNA. For this sample there are tens of thousands of clones; approximately 32% appear just once. The ten largest clones represent 0.4% to 0.45% of the sample.

Each donor gave one peripheral blood draw, averaging approximately 0.12 L, which was collected into heparinised tubes. Naive, central memory, regulatory and stem cell-like memory CD4+ T cells were sorted on a BD FACSAria II using a panel including CD45RO, CCR7, CD25, CD127, CD95 and CD27. Every sorted population had a purity above 95%. PBMCs were isolated immediately by Lymphoprep density gradient centrifugation and stained directly without culture. To minimize batch effects, samples were stained and sorted in pairs, one healthy donor with one patient per experiment. This sample was included in a study of beta chain features in type 1 diabetes (dated by TCRdb to the late 2010s). In the study overall: Patients and healthy donors did not differ in mean age, gender distribution, total cell number or subset yield. The study compared TCRB repertoires of sorted circulating CD4+ T cell subsets between recently diagnosed type 1 diabetes patients and matched healthy donors. Whereas all 30 or so donors provided naive and central memory subsets, regulatory and stem cell-like memory subsets were isolated from just 8 patients and about 8 healthy donors. Across all samples, roughly 110,000,000 sorted cells were examined, and cell number per subset correlated strongly with RNA yield.

The CDR3 numbers 18 residues from cysteine through phenylalanine. Left in the record is the CDR3 DNA by itself, 54 bases read in frame from the first base. Looking up the germline V gene (reference sequence) yields CDR1 LNHDA and CDR2 SQIVND. Trimming removed 1 base from V and 0 bases from J; the gene matches leave 8 bases unexplained. Points the paper makes about the study in general: PCR may preferentially amplify shorter templates, but because patient and control samples were amplified and corrected together, any resulting skew would affect both groups equally. Naive, central memory and regulatory TCRB repertoires appeared to be more alike among patients than among healthy donors. Because the HLA sub-analyses included only small numbers of individuals, any influence of HLA type on TCRB rearrangement was left unresolved. Type 1 diabetes patients showed a moderate but significant shortening of TCRB CDR3 length in all four CD4+ subsets. Patients with type 1 diabetes made fewer insertions and deleted more nucleotides at VDJ recombination sites, implying thymic rearrangement abnormalities. Because cDNA was sequenced instead of genomic DNA, highly expressing activated cells could be over-represented, though the groups showed no difference in activation or CD3 levels.

The receptor comes from a woman aged 18-29 years in good health. The chain uses TRBV19 and TRBJ2-1, with 8 bases matching TRBD2. Source material: stem cell memory CD4+ T cells from blood. The cell subset or site label on this specimen signifies: stem cell-like memory CD4+ T cells. The DNA is as follows: TGTGCCAGTAGTATAGTGTTTGGCGGGAGGAGCTCCTACAATGAGCAGTTCTTC. Its product reads: CASSIVFGGRSSYNEQFF.